This T cell receptor (beta chain) was observed in a study of Graves' ophthalmopathy and Graves' hyperthyroidism. Beta-chain TCR CDR3 regions were amplified from RNA transcripts. First-round RT-PCR with HTBI primers preceded a second-round multiplex PCR. TCRdb analysed the multiplex PCR reads with MiXCR anew, one entry per CDR3 protein. The sample consists of a few hundred thousand distinct CDR3 sequences, roughly 21% of them appearing once. The CDR3 has 15 residues. Germline assignment: CDR1 SGHRS and CDR2 YFSETQ. After removal of 4 bases from V and 2 bases from J, the junction contained 6 bases not matched to a gene.

The V gene is TRBV5-1, the J gene TRBJ2-7; 10 bases match TRBD2. Sequencing was done on a sample of peripheral blood. The sequence was obtained from a woman aged 18-29 years with stable Graves' hyperthyroidism. The CDR3 is CASSPRTSGAYEQYF. The CDR3 bases are TGCGCCAGCAGCCCGAGGACTAGCGGAGCCTACGAGCAGTACTTC.